This record looks at one TCR beta chain sequence and its context. Its antigen remains unknown. The libraries were made with immunoSEQ version 4 in survey mode. Generated by immunoSEQ multiplex PCR, the TCRdb table keeps only in-frame clones and is missing some. The sample records about 36,000 clones, more than 70% being singletons. The sample originates from a study of persistence of HIV-infected CD4 T cells. Cells were stimulated with overlapping HIV-1 Gag 15-mer peptides. Memory cells lacking CD40L and CD69 with high CD45RO were sorted. Adults with HIV-1 started suppressive ART while chronically infected. The V gene's germline CDR1 is SGHNT and CDR2 YYREEE (reference sequence). V lost 0 bases to trimming and J lost 7 bases, with 13 bases between them. The CDR3 extends over 14 amino acids.

Sample: cultured CD4+ T cells from PBMCs, taken from a patient who received antiretroviral therapy. The chain joins TRBV5-4 to TRBJ1-2; a weak D match, TRBD1 (5 bases). The sequence came from an adult with HIV. The donor label of this sample is uncertain. CDR3 residues: CASSLARGAVGYTF. The CDR3 DNA sequence: TGTGCCAGCAGCTTGGCCCGCGGGGCGGTTGGCTACACCTTC.